The 28 T cell receptor beta chains listed next were all sequenced from one sample in a study of cytomegalovirus exposure and HLA in healthy donors (dated by TCRdb to 2016 to 2017). Library construction relied on the immunoSEQ multiplex PCR assay. A mixture of 60 forward primers for TCR Vbeta segments and 13 reverse primers for TCR Jbeta segments was used in the multiplex PCR. TCRdb provides this immuneACCESS table in a form limited to in-frame rearrangements. Some clones are lacking; in checked studies, under half of them reflect an unresolved V gene, and why the rest are absent is not known. Present in this sample are approximately 80,000 clones, roughly 61% of which were seen just once. In total, the top ten clones hold 14% to 15% of the sample. The sequencing sample was made of PBMCs. These receptor sequences come from a woman aged 40 to 49 in good health and CMV-seropositive.

This clone was detected a few times. V and J are TRBV10-2 and TRBJ1-5; D is undetermined. The CDR3 runs 14 residues. Germline V gene data show CDR1 as WSHSY and CDR2 as SAAADI. Deletions cut 7 bases from V and 5 bases from J, with 15 bases between. The DNA of the CDR3 is TGCGCCAGCAATCTCTCTGGGAGGGATCAGCCCCAGCATTTT. Encoded protein: CASNLSGRDQPQHF.

This clone was found a few times. The V call is TRBV7-9, the J call TRBJ2-2; D call uncertain. The V end was cut by 4 bases, the J end by 6 bases, with 6 bases between. This CDR3 has 12 amino acids. CDR1 SEHNR and CDR2 FQNEAQ come from the germline V gene (reference sequence). CDR3 sequence: CASSYTPGELFF. In DNA, the CDR3 is TGTGCCAGCAGCTACACCCCCGGGGAGCTGTTTTTT.

This chain connects TRBV10-3 to TRBJ2-7, with 7 bases that match TRBD2. V trimming: 10 bases; J trimming: 2 bases; junction bases outside the gene matches: 8. CDR1 is ENHRY and CDR2 is SYGVKD in the germline V gene. This CDR3 has 13 amino acids. CDR3 nucleotide sequence: TGTGCCACGGGAGGACTGGATGCCTACGAGCAGTACTTC. It specifies CATGGLDAYEQYF.

This clone has only a few counts. DNA for the CDR3: TGTGCCAGCGTCATATCCGGGACAGGGTCTCCCTACGAGCAGTACTTC. Its translation is CASVISGTGSPYEQYF. The genes are TRBV28 and TRBJ2-7; 9 bases fit TRBD1. J lost 2 bases, V lost 8 bases, and 13 bases had no gene match. The length of the CDR3 is 16 residues. Germline V gives CDR1 MDHEN, CDR2 SYDVKM.

CDR3 region: CASSQGSRYEQYF. CDR3 in DNA: TGTGCCAGCAGCCAGGGGTCCCGTTACGAGCAGTACTTC. The chain links TRBV6-6 to TRBJ2-7, with TRBD1 as a possible D gene (6 bases). Germline V gene data show CDR1 as MNHNY and CDR2 as SVGAGI (reference sequence). The CDR3 sequence is 13 residues long. Trimming shortened V by 6 bases and J by 4 bases, and 13 bases separated the two germline ends.

CDR3 in amino acids: CASSARWNQPQHF. CDR3 nucleotides: TGTGCCAGCAGTGCCAGGTGGAATCAGCCCCAGCATTTT. This sequence joins TRBV28 and TRBJ1-5; D is ambiguous. This CDR3 is 13 amino acids long. The V gene lost 5 bases and the J gene lost 4 bases, with 9 bases spanning the gap. Germline V gene sequence: CDR1 MDHEN, CDR2 SYDVKM.

A few counts support this clone. V is TRBV5-1 and J is TRBJ2-5; D is undetermined. TRBJ2-7 matches the DNA end more closely, so the J call is doubtful. This CDR3 has 12 amino acids. In germline, CDR1 is SGHRS, CDR2 YFSETQ. The CDR3 protein is CASSLTHYEQYF. As DNA, the CDR3 is TGCGCCAGCAGCTTGACCCACTACGAGCAGTACTTC.

This chain uses TRBV19 with TRBJ2-1; tentative D call: TRBD2 (7 bases). Germline V CDR1 and CDR2: LNHDA, SQIVND (reference sequence). V lost 5 bases, J lost 4 bases, and 12 bases lay in between. The CDR3 loop spans 14 amino acids. Here the CDR3 reads CASSLEGGYNEQFF. As DNA, the CDR3 is TGTGCCAGTAGTCTCGAGGGGGGGTACAATGAGCAGTTCTTC.

The rearrangement joins TRBV6-6 to TRBJ2-1, with D perhaps matching TRBD2 (5 bases). The CDR3 has 12 amino acids. From germline, CDR1 is MNHNY and CDR2 SVGAGI (reference sequence). V was shortened by 6 bases and J by 14 bases, with 17 bases between the two germline ends. The CDR3 loop reads CASSRRAPAEFF. The CDR3 coding sequence is TGTGCCAGCAGCCGCCGAGCCCCAGCGGAGTTCTTC.

This chain joins TRBV18 and TRBJ2-7; maybe TRBD2 (5 bases). The V gene's germline CDR1 is KGHSH and CDR2 LQKENI. V was clipped by 0 bases and J by 5 bases, with 17 bases between them. This CDR3 comprises 16 residues. The DNA of the CDR3 is TGTGCCAGCTCACCACCACGGACCCAGTCTAGCCACGAGCAGTACTTC. It specifies CASSPPRTQSSHEQYF. The variable domain in full, completed from reference TRBV18 and TRBJ2-7, reads NAGVMQNPRHLVRRRGQEARLRCSPMKGHSHVYWYRQLPEEGLKFMVYLQKENIIDESGMPKERFSAEFPKEGPSILRIQQVVRGDSAAYFCASSPPRTQSSHEQYFGPGTRLTVT.

This chain joins TRBV4-3 and TRBJ2-3; D is undetermined. V lost 5 bases and J 4 bases, leaving 22 bases between the germline ends. Germline assignment: CDR1 LGHNA and CDR2 YSLEER. The length of the CDR3 is 17 residues. For the CDR3, the DNA is TGCGCCAGCAGCTCCCGCGCGGCTTCCCAATCATCAGATACGCAGTATTTT. Amino acid sequence: CASSSRAASQSSDTQYF.

The chain couples TRBV19 to TRBJ2-1; 12 nucleotides align to TRBD2. The V gene's germline CDR1 is LNHDA and CDR2 SQIVND (reference sequence). J gave up 10 bases and V 3 bases, and 4 bases lay outside the gene matches. The CDR3 is 14 residues long. The CDR3, as DNA: TGTGCCAGTAGTATGGGGCTAGCGGGAGGGGAGCAGTTCTTC. Amino acids: CASSMGLAGGEQFF.

The sample holds a few counts of this clone. The chain couples TRBV7-2 to TRBJ2-5, with D possibly matching TRBD2 (6 bases). The CDR3 runs 13 residues. Germline loops: CDR1 SGHTA, CDR2 FQGNSA. The ends were cut back, 3 bases at V and 5 bases at J, with 10 bases in the middle. CDR3 protein: CASSFSGEETQYF. As DNA, the CDR3 is TGTGCCAGCAGCTTTTCGGGGGAGGAGACCCAGTACTTC.

CDR3 coding DNA: TGCGCCAGCAGCTTAGGACTAGCGGGAGGAAAAGGCTACGAGCAGTACTTC. Its translation is CASSLGLAGGKGYEQYF. This chain uses TRBV4-1 with TRBJ2-7; 14 nucleotides line up with TRBD2. The CDR3 is 17 residues long. Germline loops: CDR1 MGHRA, CDR2 YSYEKL. The ends lost 5 bases at V and 3 bases at J; junction bases unmatched: 9.

The V gene is TRBV27, the J gene TRBJ1-5; TRBD1 matches 8 bases. The J segment lost 2 bases and the V segment lost 6 bases, leaving 6 bases of the junction unmatched. Germline V gene data show CDR1 as MNHEY and CDR2 as SMNVEV (reference sequence). The CDR3 runs 15 residues. CDR3 in amino acids: CASSRQTGGNQPQHF. Written as DNA, the CDR3 is TGTGCCAGCAGCCGGCAGACAGGGGGCAATCAGCCCCAGCATTTT.

The chain joins TRBV7-8 to TRBJ2-7; the D is unclear. Germline V gene data show CDR1 as SGHVS and CDR2 as FQNEAQ. The CDR3 has 13 amino acids. Trimming took 3 bases from V and 2 from J, leaving 8 bases between them. Written as DNA, the CDR3 is TGTGCCAGCAGCTTCTCAGGCACCTACGAGCAGTACTTC. This codes for CASSFSGTYEQYF. Combining the CDR3 with reference TRBV7-8 and TRBJ2-7 gives the whole variable domain GAGVSQSPRYKVAKRGQDVALRCDPISGHVSLFWYQQALGQGPEFLTYFQNEAQLDKSGLPSDRFFAERPEGSVSTLKIQRTQQEDSAVYLCASSFSGTYEQYFGPGTRLTVT.

V gene TRBV13 combines with J gene TRBJ1-1, with 7 nucleotides matching TRBD1. The CDR3 consists of 13 residues. J was trimmed by 11 bases and V by 5 bases; bases with no gene match: 11. Germline CDR1 PRHDT, CDR2 FYEKMQ (reference sequence). In nucleotides, the CDR3 is TGTGCCAGCAGCGATCAGGGGGAGAGAATCGCTTTCTTT. Protein sequence: CASSDQGERIAFF.

The chain combines TRBV27 with TRBJ1-1; a weak D match, TRBD1 (5 bases). Germline V gene lookup returns CDR1 MNHEY and CDR2 SMNVEV (reference sequence). This CDR3 region has 14 residues. The V gene lost 3 bases and the J gene lost 4 bases, with 12 bases spanning the gap. In DNA form, the CDR3 reads TGTGCCAGCAGTTTCCATGGGGGGGGCACTGAAGCTTTCTTT. Translating it yields CASSFHGGGTEAFF.

The genes are TRBV11-2 and TRBJ2-1; 11 nucleotides match TRBD2. The V and J ends lost 5 bases and 4 bases, in that order; junction bases with no gene match: 10. Per germline, CDR1 SGHAT and CDR2 FQNNGV. The CDR3 consists of 17 residues. CDR3 nucleotide sequence: TGTGCCAGCAGCGCCCCTTCGACTAGCGGGGTATACAATGAGCAGTTCTTC. This gives the protein CASSAPSTSGVYNEQFF.

The chain employs TRBV7-6 and TRBJ2-5; D is unresolved. CDR3 size: 14 residues. V gave up 4 bases and J gave up 5 bases, with 14 bases separating them. Germline CDR1 SGHVS, CDR2 FNYEAQ. The CDR3 protein is CASSSETNWETQYF. The CDR3 DNA sequence: TGTGCCAGCAGCTCAGAAACAAATTGGGAGACCCAGTACTTC.

In its sample, this clone was seen once. This rearrangement joins TRBV7-2 to TRBJ2-5; D possibly corresponds to TRBD1 (6 bases). The DNA end favors TRBJ2-7, so the J call may be wrong. The germline V gene encodes CDR1 SGHTA and CDR2 FQGNSA. The CDR3 loop spans 15 amino acids. CDR3 coding DNA: TGTGCCAGCAGCTCCTCAGGGGCGCCCATCGACGAGCAGTACTTC. Translating it yields CASSSSGAPIDEQYF.

The chain carries TRBV5-1 and TRBJ2-5; D uncertain. The V gene lost 0 bases and the J gene lost 4 bases, with 7 bases spanning the gap. The CDR3 covers 13 residues. Germline values: CDR1 SGHRS, CDR2 YFSETQ. CDR3 bases: TGCGCCAGCAGCTTGGGGGCCGGAGAGACCCAGTACTTC. This sequence encodes CASSLGAGETQYF. Together with reference TRBV5-1 and TRBJ2-5, the CDR3 gives the full variable domain: KAGVTQTPRYLIKTRGQQVTLSCSPISGHRSVSWYQQTPGQGLQFLFEYFSETQRNKGNFPGRFSGRQFSNSRSEMNVSTLELGDSALYLCASSLGAGETQYFGPGTRLLVL.

The rearrangement joins TRBV27 to TRBJ1-2; TRBD1 aligns across 8 bases. CDR1 and CDR2 from the germline V gene are MNHEY and SMNVEV (reference sequence). With V trimmed by 6 bases and J by 4 bases, 10 bases remained unmatched. The CDR3 contains 15 residues. The CDR3 is CASSPRQGNIYGYTF. Here the CDR3 DNA reads TGTGCCAGCAGCCCCAGACAGGGGAACATCTATGGCTACACCTTC.

Ten or more counts support this clone. The chain employs TRBV6-6 and TRBJ1-5; TRBD1 might be the D (6 bases). Trimming left V 5 bases short and J 2 bases short, with 10 bases between. There are 14 residues in the CDR3. CDR1 and CDR2 (germline): MNHNY, SVGAGI (reference sequence). CDR3 region: CASSTGWGNQPQHF. Here the CDR3 DNA reads TGTGCCAGCAGTACAGGGTGGGGCAATCAGCCCCAGCATTTT.

This sequence joins TRBV7-2 and TRBJ1-4; tentatively, D is TRBD1 (5 bases). The CDR3 totals 17 residues. Germline V gene data show CDR1 as SGHTA and CDR2 as FQGNSA. Trimming removed 5 bases at V and 2 bases at J, with 18 bases between. The CDR3 spells CASSPRAAGGTNEKLFF. The CDR3 nucleotides read TGTGCCAGCAGCCCCAGGGCAGCCGGCGGCACTAATGAAAAACTGTTTTTT.

The rearrangement links TRBV19 to TRBJ1-4, with D possibly being TRBD1 (6 bases). Germline assignment: CDR1 LNHDA and CDR2 SQIVND (reference sequence). The CDR3 loop spans 12 amino acids. V lost 10 bases and J 8 bases, leaving 14 bases between the germline ends. CDR3 protein: CATGRGVEKLFF. CDR3 sequence (DNA): TGTGCCACTGGCAGGGGAGTAGAAAAACTGTTTTTT.

The V gene is TRBV5-4, the J gene TRBJ2-7, with TRBD1 matching over 9 bases. Germline CDR1 SGHNT, CDR2 YYREEE (reference sequence). The CDR3 loop spans 17 amino acids. J was trimmed by 1 base and V by 0 bases; bases with no gene match: 8. CDR3 in amino acids: CASSLVQRTGASYEQYF. CDR3 DNA: TGTGCCAGCAGCTTGGTACAGCGGACAGGGGCATCCTACGAGCAGTACTTC.

The chain recombines TRBV30 with TRBJ1-2, with D maybe TRBD1 (5 bases). The length of the CDR3 is 14 residues. Per the germline V gene, CDR1 is GTSNPN and CDR2 is SVGIG (reference sequence). The V and J ends lost 2 bases and 3 bases respectively, with 13 bases between them. CDR3 DNA: TGTGCCTGGAGTTTAGGGGAGGTTGACTATGGCTACACCTTC. Translation: CAWSLGEVDYGYTF.